The 29 T cell receptor beta chains below all came from one sample that was sequenced in a study of cytomegalovirus exposure and HLA in healthy donors (dated by TCRdb to between 2016 and 2019). The library was obtained by the immunoSEQ multiplex PCR assay. The multiplex PCR relied on a mix of 60 forward primers for TCR Vbeta segments and 13 reverse primers for TCR Jbeta segments. The immuneACCESS repertoire file appears here via TCRdb, limited to in-frame rearrangements. These files lack a portion of the clones; in checked studies, under half of the deficit traces to unresolved V genes, and the cause of the others is not known. The sample records some 150,000 clones, around 9% of which are singletons. The ten biggest clones cover 6.5% to 8.5% of the sample. Material: PBMCs. Receptors were obtained from a woman in her forties in good health and CMV-seropositive.

This clone was observed a few times. The rearrangement uses TRBV5-1 and TRBJ2-7, with no clear D. V lost 4 bases and J 0 bases, leaving 11 bases between the germline ends. The CDR3 has 14 residues. Looked up from germline, CDR1 is SGHRS and CDR2 is YFSETQ. This CDR3 reads CASSPGGLSYEQYF. The CDR3 coding sequence is TGCGCCAGCAGCCCCGGCGGCCTCTCCTACGAGCAGTACTTC.

The genes are TRBV9 and TRBJ2-2; 9 bases agree with TRBD2. The V gene's germline CDR1 is SGDLS and CDR2 YYNGEE. V trimming: 1 base; J trimming: 5 bases; junction bases outside the gene matches: 6. This CDR3 is built from 16 residues. CDR3 region: CASSVRGLAVTGELFF. In DNA form, the CDR3 reads TGTGCCAGCAGCGTACGGGGACTAGCAGTGACCGGGGAGCTGTTTTTT.

The rearrangement uses TRBV5-4 and TRBJ2-5, with D unclear. CDR3 length: 13 residues. Trimming cost V 5 bases and J 7 bases, with 15 bases left between them. Germline V gene lookup returns CDR1 SGHNT and CDR2 YYREEE (reference sequence). In DNA, the CDR3 is TGTGCCAGCAGTCCTGCTGCCTCCGGGACCCAGTACTTC. As protein: CASSPAASGTQYF. Using reference TRBV5-4 and TRBJ2-5 for the parts outside the CDR3, the full variable domain is ETGVTQSPTHLIKTRGQQVTLRCSSQSGHNTVSWYQQALGQGPQFIFQYYREEENGRGNFPPRFSGLQFPNYSSELNVNALELDDSALYLCASSPAASGTQYFGPGTRLLVL.

V is TRBV5-6 and J is TRBJ1-2; D unclear. Trimming took 4 bases from V and 8 from J, leaving 15 bases between them. Germline loops: CDR1 SGHDT, CDR2 YYEEEE. The CDR3 runs to 13 residues. Written as DNA, the CDR3 is TGTGCCAGCAGCCTCTGGACCGGGAGGGGCTACACCTTC. Its protein product is CASSLWTGRGYTF. The whole variable domain, filled in from reference TRBV5-6 and TRBJ1-2, reads DAGVTQSPTHLIKTRGQQVTLRCSPKSGHDTVSWYQQALGQGPQFIFQYYEEEERQRGNFPDRFSGHQFPNYSSELNVNALLLGDSALYLCASSLWTGRGYTFGSGTRLTVV.

This clone has a handful of counts. CDR3 amino acids: CASSPGITSYEQYF. For the CDR3, the DNA is TGTGCCAGCAGCCCGGGGATTACTTCCTACGAGCAGTACTTC. The gene calls are TRBV5-6 and TRBJ2-7; tentative D call: TRBD2 (5 bases). In germline, CDR1 is SGHDT, CDR2 YYEEEE. The CDR3 is 14 amino acids. Trimming stripped 4 bases from V and 1 base from J, with 12 bases between.

The chain carries TRBV29-1 and TRBJ1-1; D remains ambiguous. The CDR3 extends over 13 amino acids. Germline CDR1 and CDR2: SQVTM and ANQGSEA. Trimming removed 6 bases at V and 0 bases at J, with 11 bases between. CDR3 protein: CSVAIRVNTEAFF. DNA of the CDR3: TGCAGCGTCGCAATTAGAGTGAACACTGAAGCTTTCTTT.

This clone appeared a few times. This sequence joins TRBV7-9 and TRBJ2-2, with D hard to call. Deletions cut 5 bases from V and 9 bases from J, with 19 bases between. The CDR3 runs 15 residues. Germline CDR1 is SEHNR and CDR2 is FQNEAQ (reference sequence). DNA of the CDR3: TGTGCCAGCAGCAGCCCCTACCCGGGTGGGTGGGAGCTGTTTTTT. It yields the protein CASSSPYPGGWELFF.

The gene calls are TRBV19 and TRBJ2-1; D may be TRBD1 (6 bases). Germline lookup yields CDR1 LNHDA and CDR2 SQIVND (reference sequence). The ends were cut back, 9 bases at V and 3 bases at J, with 21 bases in the middle. There are 16 residues in the CDR3. In DNA, the CDR3 is TGTGCCAGCTACGGACAGAGCAGTCGAGACTACAATGAGCAGTTCTTC. Residues: CASYGQSSRDYNEQFF.

The chain has TRBV5-1 and TRBJ2-3, with D possibly matching TRBD2 (5 bases). Trimming removed 4 bases from V and 4 bases from J, with 28 bases in between. The germline V gene encodes CDR1 SGHRS and CDR2 YFSETQ. The CDR3 consists of 19 residues. CDR3 region: CASSPLTVWGSLGADTQYF. CDR3 bases: TGCGCCAGCAGCCCACTTACCGTTTGGGGTTCTCTCGGGGCAGATACGCAGTATTTT.

This clone was found a few times. The germline gene is not matched at one end of the junction; a read error may be the cause. The rearrangement links TRBV10-1 to TRBJ2-2; possibly TRBD2 for D (6 bases). Germline assignment: CDR1 WNHNN and CDR2 SYGVQD (reference sequence). CDR3 length: 17 residues. Here the CDR3 DNA reads TGCGCCAGCAGTGATAACAGGCGGGACGGGAACACCGGGGAGCTGCTTTTT. Translated, it gives CASSDNRRDGNTGELLF.

V usage is TRBV29-1 and J usage is TRBJ2-3; 8 bases align to TRBD2. J gave up 3 bases and V 4 bases, and 12 bases lay outside the gene matches. Germline CDR1 SQVTM, CDR2 ANQGSEA. The CDR3 is 16 amino acids. This CDR3 reads CSVAPSRGGRTDTQYF. The CDR3, as DNA: TGCAGCGTTGCCCCTAGCCGGGGGGGCCGGACAGATACGCAGTATTTT.

In this sample, this clone turned up many times. CDR3 coding DNA: TGTGCCAGCAGCCAGGGACTAGCGGGCCTAAGTGAGACCCAGTACTTC. This encodes CASSQGLAGLSETQYF. The J gene is TRBJ2-5, the V gene TRBV27; 12 bases are a match to TRBD2. The V segment lost 6 bases and the J segment 5 bases; nucleotides outside the gene matches: 10. The CDR3 sequence is 16 residues long. CDR1 and CDR2 from the germline V gene are MNHEY and SMNVEV (reference sequence).

This clone was recorded a few times. The chain has TRBV2 and TRBJ1-2, with 7 bases matching TRBD1. CDR1 SNHLY and CDR2 FYNNEI come from the germline V gene. The V segment lost 5 bases and the J segment 4 bases; nucleotides outside the gene matches: 7. The CDR3 spans 14 residues. CDR3 sequence reads: CASSMTGQSYGYTF. Written as DNA, the CDR3 is TGTGCCAGCAGTATGACAGGGCAAAGCTATGGCTACACCTTC.

This clone was detected only a few times. The chain carries TRBV27 and TRBJ2-7; 9 nucleotides match TRBD1. CDR3 size: 16 residues. The V and J ends lost 5 bases and 1 base, in that order; junction bases with no gene match: 9. Germline lookup yields CDR1 MNHEY and CDR2 SMNVEV (reference sequence). The CDR3 coding sequence is TGTGCCAGCAGTGTACAGACAGGGGGAGCATCCTACGAGCAGTACTTC. This codes for CASSVQTGGASYEQYF.

This clone was counted ten times or more. This sequence joins TRBV2 and TRBJ1-1, with D unresolved. CDR1 and CDR2 (germline): SNHLY, FYNNEI. The CDR3 length is 12 residues. The germline V and J ends were trimmed by 3 bases and 5 bases, with 7 bases remaining between them. CDR3 sequence reads: CASSDRSTEAFF. CDR3 in DNA: TGTGCCAGCAGTGATCGGTCAACTGAAGCTTTCTTT.

This clone turned up a few times. CDR3 nucleotide sequence: TGCGCCAGCAGCAAGGGACAGGGGGCAGACAATGAAAAACTGTTTTTT. Translated, it gives CASSKGQGADNEKLFF. The chain couples TRBV5-1 to TRBJ1-4, with 12 bases lining up with TRBD1. Germline CDR1 and CDR2: SGHRS and YFSETQ. V trimming: 4 bases; J trimming: 5 bases; junction bases outside the gene matches: 6. The CDR3 extends over 16 amino acids.

V and J are TRBV5-1 and TRBJ1-4, with D hard to call. Per the germline V gene, CDR1 is SGHRS and CDR2 is YFSETQ. The CDR3 loop spans 13 amino acids. Trimming removed 4 bases at V and 7 bases at J, with 11 bases between. The CDR3 region has the DNA TGCGCCAGCAGCCTAGCAACGGGTGAAAAACTGTTTTTT. This translates into CASSLATGEKLFF.

This clone was observed a handful of times. The gene calls are TRBV6-1 and TRBJ1-6; D is undetermined. The V gene's germline CDR1 is MNHNS and CDR2 SASEGT. The V end was cut by 3 bases, the J end by 0 bases, with 12 bases between. This CDR3 comprises 17 residues. The CDR3 loop reads CASSDSFEGSYNSPLHF. As DNA, the CDR3 is TGTGCCAGCAGTGACAGCTTCGAGGGCTCCTATAATTCACCCCTCCACTTT.

This clone was seen more than once but under ten times. For the CDR3, the DNA is TGTGCCAGCAGCTTGGTAGTTCGGGGCACTGAAGCTTTCTTT. Its translation is CASSLVVRGTEAFF. This chain connects TRBV5-8 to TRBJ1-1, with D unclear. Trimming took off 0 bases at V and 4 bases at J, with 10 bases between the two ends. CDR1 and CDR2 from the germline V gene are SGHTS and YDEGEE. The length of the CDR3 is 14 residues.

This clone has more than one count but fewer than ten. This chain uses TRBV5-6 with TRBJ2-1, with 9 bases that match TRBD2. Trimming at V came to 2 bases and at J to 6 bases, leaving 9 bases not matched to a gene. Per germline, CDR1 SGHDT and CDR2 YYEEEE. The CDR3 loop spans 16 amino acids. The DNA for the CDR3 is TGTGCCAGCAGCTTACTCGGGACTAGCAGTTTCAATGAGCAGTTCTTC. Translating gives CASSLLGTSSFNEQFF. The full variable domain, its missing parts supplied by reference TRBV5-6 and TRBJ2-1, is DAGVTQSPTHLIKTRGQQVTLRCSPKSGHDTVSWYQQALGQGPQFIFQYYEEEERQRGNFPDRFSGHQFPNYSSELNVNALLLGDSALYLCASSLLGTSSFNEQFFGPGTRLTVL.

This clone was counted a few times. The chain combines TRBV18 with TRBJ1-2; D not resolved. Per the germline V gene, CDR1 is KGHSH and CDR2 is LQKENI. This CDR3 is built from 14 residues. Trimming shortened V by 4 bases and J by 6 bases, and 15 bases separated the two germline ends. As DNA, the CDR3 is TGTGCCAGCTCACTTTTCGAGGAGGCGAATGGCTACACCTTC. It yields the protein CASSLFEEANGYTF.

This clone was seen a handful of times. This chain uses TRBV11-2 with TRBJ1-4, with D maybe TRBD1 (6 bases). Deletions cut 5 bases from V and 7 bases from J, with 11 bases between. This CDR3 has 13 residues. Germline V lookup: CDR1 SGHAT, CDR2 FQNNGV. The DNA for the CDR3 is TGTGCCAGCAGCCCCAGGGGATCTGAAAAACTGTTTTTT. This translates into CASSPRGSEKLFF.

This clone was observed a few times. The chain links TRBV6-6 to TRBJ1-2; 10 nucleotides agree with TRBD1. The germline CDR1 and CDR2 sequences are MNHNY and SVGAGI (reference sequence). This CDR3 contains 13 residues. With V trimmed by 6 bases and J by 8 bases, 6 bases remained unmatched. DNA for the CDR3: TGTGCCAGCAGCGGCGGGACAGGGGAAGGCTACACCTTC. It codes for CASSGGTGEGYTF.

The chain links TRBV2 to TRBJ2-7, with D perhaps TRBD2 (5 bases). CDR1 and CDR2 from the germline V gene are SNHLY and FYNNEI. V was pared by 8 bases and J by 2 bases, with 13 bases between. This CDR3 is built from 13 residues. CDR3 region: CASYGLLAYEQYF. CDR3 DNA sequence: TGTGCCAGCTATGGACTTCTAGCCTACGAGCAGTACTTC.

There are a few counts of this clone. The chain couples TRBV9 to TRBJ2-7, with D uncertain. The ends were cut back, 4 bases at V and 1 base at J, with 12 bases in the middle. CDR1 is SGDLS, CDR2 YYNGEE, per germline. The CDR3 runs 14 residues. The CDR3 region is CASSPHTESYEQYF. For the CDR3, the DNA is TGTGCCAGCAGCCCCCACACGGAGTCCTACGAGCAGTACTTC.

In its sample, this clone was seen a few times. V and J are TRBV6-5 and TRBJ2-5; TRBD1 is a possible D gene (6 bases). V lost 6 bases, J lost 1 base, and 12 bases lay in between. CDR3 length equals 14 residues. Per the germline V gene, CDR1 is MNHEY and CDR2 is SVGAGI. CDR3 nucleotides: TGTGCCAGCAGAGGGACACCATCCCAAGAGACCCAGTACTTC. Its protein is CASRGTPSQETQYF.

This clone was seen a few times. The chain is built from TRBV6-5 and TRBJ2-5; possibly TRBD2 for D (6 bases). CDR1 is MNHEY, CDR2 SVGAGI, per germline. The CDR3 spans 12 residues. V gave up 0 bases and J gave up 9 bases, with 8 bases separating them. DNA of the CDR3: TGTGCCAGCAGTTACTCCCCGGGGGCCCAGTACTTC. Translated, it gives CASSYSPGAQYF.

The rearrangement uses TRBV6-4 and TRBJ2-7; 7 bases align to TRBD1. Germline CDR1 reads MRHNA; CDR2 reads SNTAGT. V trimming: 4 bases; J trimming: 2 bases; junction bases outside the gene matches: 8. This CDR3 region has 15 residues. The CDR3 DNA reads as TGTGCCAGCAGTGTGGGACAGATTTTTACCTACGAGCAGTACTTC. Amino acid sequence: CASSVGQIFTYEQYF.

The rearrangement uses TRBV5-1 and TRBJ1-6; D call uncertain. The CDR3 extends over 13 amino acids. V shed 0 bases and J shed 8 bases, with 6 bases lying between them. Germline CDR1 SGHRS, CDR2 YFSETQ. The CDR3 here is CASSLEGDSPLHF. In nucleotides, the CDR3 is TGCGCCAGCAGCTTGGAAGGAGATTCACCCCTCCACTTT.